This entry lists 19 T cell receptor beta chains sequenced from one sample in a study of OX40 agonist ivuxolimab in advanced cancers. Sequenced by immunoSEQ multiplex PCR; TCRdb stores in-frame clones only, minus some. The sample yields approximately 50,000 clones, 75% to 90% seen once. Sequences were derived from CD4+ or CD8+ T cells sorted from blood, sampled in a trial of the OX40 agonist ivuxolimab. The receptors stem from an adult with an advanced solid tumor such as melanoma, head and neck, liver or kidney cancer.

The genes are TRBV6-6 and TRBJ2-3; no definite D call. CDR3 length: 14 amino acids. Germline-derived CDR1 and CDR2 are MNHNY and SVGAGI (reference sequence). V was trimmed by 0 bases and J by 7 bases, leaving 11 bases between them. CDR3 in amino acids: CASSYSDGPNTQYF. The CDR3 DNA is TGTGCCAGCAGTTACTCGGACGGGCCCAATACGCAGTATTTT.

The V call is TRBV5-1, the J call TRBJ2-1, with D perhaps TRBD2 (6 bases). V lost 6 bases to trimming and J lost 5 bases, with 21 bases between them. CDR1 and CDR2 (germline): SGHRS, YFSETQ. This CDR3 comprises 16 residues. CDR3 DNA: TGCGCCAGCACCCCCAACGGGCGGGACCGAAACAATGAGCAGTTCTTC. The encoded protein is CASTPNGRDRNNEQFF. The entire variable domain, with the rest obtained from reference TRBV5-1 and TRBJ2-1, is as follows: KAGVTQTPRYLIKTRGQQVTLSCSPISGHRSVSWYQQTPGQGLQFLFEYFSETQRNKGNFPGRFSGRQFSNSRSEMNVSTLELGDSALYLCASTPNGRDRNNEQFFGPGTRLTVL.

The rearrangement uses TRBV7-8 and TRBJ1-1; possibly TRBD1 for D (6 bases). Trimming pared 5 bases from V and 1 base from J, leaving 14 bases between. CDR1 is SGHVS, CDR2 FQNEAQ, per germline. The CDR3 has 15 amino acids. The CDR3: CASSRRGGPNTEAFF. The DNA of the CDR3 is TGTGCCAGCAGCCGCCGGGGGGGGCCGAACACTGAAGCTTTCTTT.

V and J are TRBV6-6 and TRBJ1-2, with D perhaps matching TRBD1 (5 bases). Germline values: CDR1 MNHNY, CDR2 SVGAGI (reference sequence). The V end was cut by 1 base, the J end by 4 bases, with 13 bases between. CDR3 length equals 15 residues. The CDR3 sequence is CASSYYGDQSYGYTF. Here the CDR3 DNA reads TGTGCCAGCAGTTACTACGGGGACCAATCCTATGGCTACACCTTC.

The chain couples TRBV5-1 to TRBJ1-1; D uncertain. Germline V gives CDR1 SGHRS, CDR2 YFSETQ. This CDR3 contains 13 residues. Trimming pared 0 bases from V and 0 bases from J, leaving 3 bases between. In DNA, the CDR3 is TGCGCCAGCAGCTTGGCGGTGAACACTGAAGCTTTCTTT. It is translated as CASSLAVNTEAFF.

The J gene is TRBJ1-2, the V gene TRBV5-4; tentatively, D is TRBD1 (6 bases). Deletions cut 0 bases from V and 0 bases from J, with 15 bases between. The CDR3 runs 17 residues. Germline-derived CDR1 and CDR2 are SGHNT and YYREEE (reference sequence). The CDR3 loop reads CASSLAGGGGTNYGYTF. As DNA, the CDR3 is TGTGCCAGCAGCTTGGCGGGGGGCGGTGGAACTAACTATGGCTACACCTTC.

This chain joins TRBV7-9 and TRBJ2-7; D remains unclear. The CDR3 spans 14 residues. Trimming stripped 0 bases from V and 3 bases from J, with 9 bases between. Germline V CDR1 and CDR2: SEHNR, FQNEAQ (reference sequence). CDR3 in amino acids: CASSLAGYDYEQYF. CDR3 coding DNA: TGTGCCAGCAGCTTAGCGGGGTACGACTACGAGCAGTACTTC.

This chain joins TRBV18 and TRBJ1-1; 9 nucleotides agree with TRBD1. This CDR3 is 15 amino acids long. The V and J ends lost 3 bases and 10 bases, in that order; junction bases with no gene match: 12. Germline values: CDR1 KGHSH, CDR2 LQKENI. CDR3 sequence reads: CASSPDKQGALRAFF. CDR3 sequence (DNA): TGTGCCAGCTCACCTGACAAACAGGGGGCGCTTCGAGCTTTCTTT.

The chain has TRBV5-6 and TRBJ2-7; D is perhaps TRBD1 (5 bases). The CDR3 extends over 14 amino acids. Per germline, CDR1 SGHDT and CDR2 YYEEEE. The V end was cut by 1 base, the J end by 4 bases, with 12 bases between. DNA for the CDR3: TGTGCCAGCAGCTTGCGTACAGGAGATTACGAGCAGTACTTC. Translation: CASSLRTGDYEQYF.

The rearrangement links TRBV10-1 to TRBJ2-1; 7 bases map to TRBD2. This CDR3 is 15 amino acids long. The V gene end was trimmed by 2 bases and the J gene end by 8 bases; junction bases not matched to a gene: 9. Germline V CDR1 and CDR2: WNHNN, SYGVQD (reference sequence). CDR3 nucleotide sequence: TGCGCCAGCAGTGAGCATATAGGACTAGAAGATGAGCAGTTCTTC. Translated: CASSEHIGLEDEQFF.

J is TRBJ2-1 and V is TRBV5-8, with D hard to call. The CDR3 runs to 12 residues. CDR1 is SGHTS and CDR2 is YDEGEE in the germline V gene. Trimming left V 1 base short and J 6 bases short, with 5 bases between. The CDR3 here is CASSLRSNEQFF. CDR3 sequence (DNA): TGTGCCAGCAGCTTGCGGAGCAATGAGCAGTTCTTC.

V gene TRBV5-4 combines with J gene TRBJ2-1; 7 bases agree with TRBD1. Germline-derived CDR1 and CDR2 are SGHNT and YYREEE (reference sequence). This CDR3 has 15 residues. Unmatched junction bases numbered 10, after V lost 4 bases and J lost 6 bases. The CDR3 here is CASSPSDRRSNEQFF. In nucleotides, the CDR3 is TGTGCCAGCAGCCCGTCGGACAGGAGATCCAATGAGCAGTTCTTC.

This clone appeared a single time. The rearrangement joins TRBV19 to TRBJ2-5, with TRBD1 matching 7 bases. In germline, CDR1 is LNHDA, CDR2 SQIVND (reference sequence). V lost 2 bases and J lost 6; bases outside the gene matches: 3. The CDR3 is made up of 13 amino acids. For the CDR3, the DNA is TGTGCCAGTAGTATAACAGGGGAGAAGACCCAGTACTTC. Encoded protein: CASSITGEKTQYF.

This clone was observed a few times. The chain is built from TRBV18 and TRBJ1-5; D is perhaps TRBD1 (5 bases). The CDR3 loop spans 14 amino acids. Germline V CDR1 and CDR2: KGHSH, LQKENI. V lost 5 bases, J lost 4 bases, and 12 bases lay in between. CDR3 bases: TGTGCCAGCTCATCGCAAAGACAGAATCAGCCCCAGCATTTT. Its translation is CASSSQRQNQPQHF.

This chain uses TRBV9 with TRBJ2-5, with D possibly called TRBD1 or TRBD2 (5 bases each). Trimming cost V 9 bases and J 6 bases, with 15 bases left between them. This CDR3 is 12 amino acids long. Germline V lookup: CDR1 SGDLS, CDR2 YYNGEE. CDR3 DNA: TGTGCCAAGAGGGGCAGGAGAAAGACCCAGTACTTC. Its translation is CAKRGRRKTQYF.

This chain uses TRBV6-6 with TRBJ2-1, with D uncertain. The V gene's germline CDR1 is MNHNY and CDR2 SVGAGI (reference sequence). Trimming took off 0 bases at V and 8 bases at J, with 5 bases between the two ends. There are 12 residues in the CDR3. CDR3 protein: CASSYSSDEQFF. The DNA for the CDR3 is TGTGCCAGCAGTTACTCGAGCGATGAGCAGTTCTTC.

This chain connects TRBV27 to TRBJ2-7, with 7 bases aligning to TRBD1. The CDR3 runs to 15 residues. The V and J ends lost 6 bases and 6 bases, in that order; junction bases with no gene match: 14. Germline CDR1 reads MNHEY; CDR2 reads SMNVEV (reference sequence). CDR3 residues: CASSRSLPRGPEQYF. The CDR3 bases are TGTGCCAGCAGCCGCTCCCTCCCGAGGGGGCCCGAGCAGTACTTC.

The gene calls are TRBV6-5 and TRBJ2-1, with 8 bases identical to TRBD2. CDR1 is MNHEY and CDR2 is SVGAGI in the germline V gene. The trim removed 2 bases at V and 2 bases at J, leaving 5 bases unmatched. The CDR3 covers 16 residues. CDR3 residues: CASSYQSGSPYNEQFF. As DNA, the CDR3 is TGTGCCAGCAGTTACCAGAGCGGGAGCCCCTACAATGAGCAGTTCTTC.

The chain employs TRBV5-1 and TRBJ1-3, with TRBD1 matching over 8 bases. Unmatched junction bases numbered 6, after V lost 4 bases and J lost 3 bases. This CDR3 contains 15 residues. From germline, CDR1 is SGHRS and CDR2 YFSETQ. CDR3 sequence (DNA): TGCGCCAGCAGCGCCCAGGGGGCAGATGGAAACACCATATATTTT. This sequence encodes CASSAQGADGNTIYF.